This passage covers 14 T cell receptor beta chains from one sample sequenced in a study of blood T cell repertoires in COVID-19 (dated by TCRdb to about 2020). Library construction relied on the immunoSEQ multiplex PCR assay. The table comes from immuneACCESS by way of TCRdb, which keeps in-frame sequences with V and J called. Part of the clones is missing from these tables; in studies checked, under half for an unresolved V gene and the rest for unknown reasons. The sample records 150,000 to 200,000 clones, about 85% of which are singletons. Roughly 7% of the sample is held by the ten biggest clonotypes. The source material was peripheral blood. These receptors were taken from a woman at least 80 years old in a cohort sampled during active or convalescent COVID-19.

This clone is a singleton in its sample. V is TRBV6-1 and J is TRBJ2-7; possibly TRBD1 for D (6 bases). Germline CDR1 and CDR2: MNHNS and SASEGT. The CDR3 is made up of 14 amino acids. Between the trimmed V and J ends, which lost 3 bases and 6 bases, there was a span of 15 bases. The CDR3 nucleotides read TGTGCCAGCAGTGATTCCGGGACATTTGGCGAGCAGTACTTC. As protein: CASSDSGTFGEQYF.

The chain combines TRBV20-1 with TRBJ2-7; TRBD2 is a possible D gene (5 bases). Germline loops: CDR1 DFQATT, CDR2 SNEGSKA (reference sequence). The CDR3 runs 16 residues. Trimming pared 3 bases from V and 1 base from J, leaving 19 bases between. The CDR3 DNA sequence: TGCAGTGCTAGTCGGGGTACGTGGAGGCGGTCCTACGAGCAGTACTTC. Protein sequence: CSASRGTWRRSYEQYF.

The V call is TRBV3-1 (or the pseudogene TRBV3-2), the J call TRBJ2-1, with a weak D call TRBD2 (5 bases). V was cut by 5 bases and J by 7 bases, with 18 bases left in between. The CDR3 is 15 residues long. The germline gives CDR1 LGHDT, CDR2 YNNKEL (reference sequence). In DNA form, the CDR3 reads TGTGCCAGCAGCTTGAGCTCGGGATCCAGAAATGAGCAGTTCTTC. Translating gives CASSLSSGSRNEQFF.

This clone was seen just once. The CDR3 spells CASSPFDRPEKLFF. The CDR3 DNA sequence: TGTGCCAGCTCACCATTCGACAGACCCGAAAAACTGTTTTTT. V is TRBV18 and J is TRBJ1-4, with a weak D call TRBD1 (5 bases). Trimming took off 2 bases at V and 8 bases at J, with 12 bases between the two ends. The CDR3 spans 14 residues. Per the germline V gene, CDR1 is KGHSH and CDR2 is LQKENI. Using reference TRBV18 and TRBJ1-4 for the parts outside the CDR3, the full variable domain is NAGVMQNPRHLVRRRGQEARLRCSPMKGHSHVYWYRQLPEEGLKFMVYLQKENIIDESGMPKERFSAEFPKEGPSILRIQQVVRGDSAAYFCASSPFDRPEKLFFGSGTQLSVL.

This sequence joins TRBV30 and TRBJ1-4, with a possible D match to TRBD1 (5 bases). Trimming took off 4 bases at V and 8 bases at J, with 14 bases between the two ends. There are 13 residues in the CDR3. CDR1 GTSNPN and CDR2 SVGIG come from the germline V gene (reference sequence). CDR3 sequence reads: CAWNGRVAEKLFF. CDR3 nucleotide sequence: TGTGCCTGGAACGGCAGGGTGGCCGAAAAACTGTTTTTT.

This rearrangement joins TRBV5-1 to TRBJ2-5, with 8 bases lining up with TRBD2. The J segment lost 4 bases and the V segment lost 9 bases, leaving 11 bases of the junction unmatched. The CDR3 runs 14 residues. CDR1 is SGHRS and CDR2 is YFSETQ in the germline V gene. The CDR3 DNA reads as TGCGCCATCCGGGTCCAGCGGGAGAGAGAGACCCAGTACTTC. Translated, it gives CAIRVQRERETQYF.

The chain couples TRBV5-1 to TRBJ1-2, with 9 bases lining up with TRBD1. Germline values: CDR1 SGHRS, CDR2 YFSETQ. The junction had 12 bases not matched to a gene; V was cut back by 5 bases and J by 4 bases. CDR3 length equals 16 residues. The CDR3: CASRHGQGRSGYGYTF. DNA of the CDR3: TGCGCCAGCAGACACGGACAGGGGAGGAGTGGCTATGGCTACACCTTC.

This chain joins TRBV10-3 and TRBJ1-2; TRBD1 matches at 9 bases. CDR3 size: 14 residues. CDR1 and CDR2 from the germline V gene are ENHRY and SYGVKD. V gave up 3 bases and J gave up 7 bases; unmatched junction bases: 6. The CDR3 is CAISERDRAGGYTF. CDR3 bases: TGTGCCATCAGTGAACGGGACAGGGCCGGTGGCTACACCTTC.

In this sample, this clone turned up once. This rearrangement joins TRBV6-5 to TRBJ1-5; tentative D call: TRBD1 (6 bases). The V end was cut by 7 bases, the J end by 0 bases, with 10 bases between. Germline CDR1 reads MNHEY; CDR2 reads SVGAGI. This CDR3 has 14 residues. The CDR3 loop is CASTGQHSNQPQHF. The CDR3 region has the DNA TGTGCCAGCACTGGACAGCATAGCAATCAGCCCCAGCATTTT.

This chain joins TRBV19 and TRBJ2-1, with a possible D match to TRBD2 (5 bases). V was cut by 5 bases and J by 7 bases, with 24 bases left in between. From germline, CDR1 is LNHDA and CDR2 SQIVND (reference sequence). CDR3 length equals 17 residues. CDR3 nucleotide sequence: TGTGCCAGTAGTGGGGTAGCGACTTTCCGTTCTACAAATGAGCAGTTCTTC. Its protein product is CASSGVATFRSTNEQFF.

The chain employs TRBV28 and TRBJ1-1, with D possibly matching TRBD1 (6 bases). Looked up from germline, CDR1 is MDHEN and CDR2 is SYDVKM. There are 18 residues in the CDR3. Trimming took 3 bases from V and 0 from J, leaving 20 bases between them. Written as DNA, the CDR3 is TGTGCCAGCAGTTTGAGAAGTACAGGGTCCGAAATGAACACTGAAGCTTTCTTT. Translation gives CASSLRSTGSEMNTEAFF.

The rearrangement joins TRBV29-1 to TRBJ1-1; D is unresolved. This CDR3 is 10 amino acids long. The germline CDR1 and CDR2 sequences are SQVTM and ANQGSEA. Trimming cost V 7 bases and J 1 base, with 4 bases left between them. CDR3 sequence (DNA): TGCAGCGGGGCGAACACTGAAGCTTTCTTT. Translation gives CSGANTEAFF. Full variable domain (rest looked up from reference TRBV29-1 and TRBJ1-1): SAVISQKPSRDICQRGTSLTIQCQVDSQVTMMFWYRQQPGQSLTLIATANQGSEATYESGFVIDKFPISRPNLTFSTLTVSNMSPEDSSIYLCSGANTEAFFGQGTRLTVV.

The CDR3 reads CASNIRYNSPLHF. CDR3 in DNA: TGTGCCAGCAACATCCGATATAATTCACCCCTCCACTTT. The gene calls are TRBV6-6 and TRBJ1-6, with D unresolved. V shed 7 bases and J shed 4 bases, with 8 bases lying between them. Per the germline V gene, CDR1 is MNHNY and CDR2 is SVGAGI (reference sequence). This CDR3 has 13 amino acids.

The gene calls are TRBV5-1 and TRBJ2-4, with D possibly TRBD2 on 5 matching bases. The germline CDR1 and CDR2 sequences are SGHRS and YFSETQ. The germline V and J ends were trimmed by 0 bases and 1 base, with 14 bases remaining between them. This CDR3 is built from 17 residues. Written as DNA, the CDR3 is TGCGCCAGCAGCTTGGATTTTGAGGGTATGGCCAAAAACATTCAGTACTTC. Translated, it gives CASSLDFEGMAKNIQYF.